Following are 26 T cell receptor beta chains from one sample sequenced in a study of blood T cell repertoires in COVID-19. Assay: immunoSEQ multiplex PCR; the TCRdb copy retains only in-frame clones and omits some. The table includes a few hundred thousand clones, more than 65% detected once. The sequenced material came from PBMCs or T cells enriched from blood (not recorded which). Receptors originate from a man in his forties or fifties who had recovered from COVID-19.

V usage is TRBV14 and J usage is TRBJ1-1; no clear D gene. The V gene lost 4 bases and the J gene lost 0 bases, with 12 bases spanning the gap. The CDR3 runs 15 residues. In germline, CDR1 is SGHDN, CDR2 FVKESK. The CDR3 spells CASSPEGRMNTEAFF. DNA of the CDR3: TGTGCCAGCAGCCCAGAAGGCAGGATGAACACTGAAGCTTTCTTT.

The rearrangement joins TRBV24-1 to TRBJ2-1; 8 bases are a match to TRBD1. The CDR3 totals 15 residues. V lost 5 bases, J lost 3 bases, and 5 bases stayed unmatched. Germline CDR1 is KGHDR and CDR2 is SFDVKD. The CDR3 bases are TGTGCCACCAGTGCAGGGGGCCTTATCTACAATGAGCAGTTCTTC. Protein sequence: CATSAGGLIYNEQFF.

This rearrangement joins TRBV6-2 or TRBV6-3 to TRBJ2-3, with 12 bases that match TRBD2. Germline-derived CDR1 and CDR2 are MNHEY and SVGEGT. V was clipped by 4 bases and J by 4 bases; unmatched bases: 15. The CDR3 totals 19 residues. As DNA, the CDR3 is TGTGCCAGCAGTTTCTACCCTTCTAGCGGGGGGGCGTATTCAGATACGCAGTATTTT. Its translation is CASSFYPSSGGAYSDTQYF.

This clone was observed once. The gene calls are TRBV7-6 and TRBJ2-3; 15 positions agree with TRBD2. Germline loops: CDR1 SGHVS, CDR2 FNYEAQ. The J segment lost 6 bases and the V segment lost 6 bases, leaving 4 bases of the junction unmatched. The CDR3 is made up of 15 amino acids. The CDR3 region is CASSPGTSGGDTQYF. The DNA for the CDR3 is TGTGCCAGCAGTCCCGGGACTAGCGGGGGGGATACGCAGTATTTT. The whole variable domain, filled in from reference TRBV7-6 and TRBJ2-3, reads GAGVSQSPRYKVTKRGQDVALRCDPISGHVSLYWYRQALGQGPEFLTYFNYEAQQDKSGLPNDRFSAERPEGSISTLTIQRTEQRDSAMYRCASSPGTSGGDTQYFGPGTRLTVL.

V gene TRBV29-1 combines with J gene TRBJ1-2, with 9 bases identical to TRBD1. The trim removed 4 bases at V and 1 base at J, leaving 19 bases unmatched. The CDR3 consists of 19 residues. Germline V gives CDR1 SQVTM, CDR2 ANQGSEA. In DNA form, the CDR3 reads TGCAGCGTTGTTCGGACAGGGGACACTGTCTCTGTTTTTAACTATGGCTACACCTTC. As protein: CSVVRTGDTVSVFNYGYTF.

This clone was counted once. This chain joins TRBV2 and TRBJ1-5; no firm D call. Per the germline V gene, CDR1 is SNHLY and CDR2 is FYNNEI. V shed 1 base and J shed 0 bases, with 7 bases lying between them. This CDR3 comprises 15 residues. The CDR3 nucleotides read TGTGCCAGCAGTGAAGGAGGGAATAGCAATCAGCCCCAGCATTTT. This gives the protein CASSEGGNSNQPQHF.

Only one count was recorded for this clone. As DNA, the CDR3 is TGTGCCAGCAGCTTTGCGGGAGTAGGTTACAATGAGCAGTTCTTC. It is translated as CASSFAGVGYNEQFF. V gene TRBV11-3 combines with J gene TRBJ2-1; 7 bases match TRBD2. This CDR3 spans 15 amino acids. V lost 3 bases to trimming and J lost 4 bases; unmatched junction nucleotides: 6. Per germline, CDR1 SGHNT and CDR2 YENEEA.

The rearrangement joins TRBV19 to TRBJ1-5; TRBD1 matches 8 bases. This CDR3 contains 16 residues. Germline CDR1 is LNHDA and CDR2 is SQIVND (reference sequence). Losses at the gene ends were 0 bases for V and 5 bases for J; bases not matched to a gene: 6. The CDR3 here is CASSIEDRGYDQPQHF. For the CDR3, the DNA is TGTGCCAGTAGTATAGAAGACAGGGGATACGATCAGCCCCAGCATTTT.

The V call is TRBV28, the J call TRBJ1-5; D possibly corresponds to TRBD1 (6 bases). CDR3 length: 15 residues. Trimming removed 4 bases at V and 7 bases at J, with 17 bases between. CDR1 is MDHEN and CDR2 is SYDVKM in the germline V gene. The CDR3 sequence is CASSSVTGRRQPQHF. CDR3 in DNA: TGTGCCAGCAGTTCGGTGACAGGACGTCGGCAGCCCCAGCATTTT.

This clone appeared a few times. This rearrangement joins TRBV7-9 to TRBJ2-1; 11 positions agree with TRBD2. CDR1 and CDR2 from the germline V gene are SEHNR and FQNEAQ (reference sequence). The CDR3 is 15 amino acids. Unmatched junction bases numbered 4, after V lost 5 bases and J lost 4 bases. CDR3 nucleotides: TGTGCCAGCAGCGAGGGACTAGCGGAATACAATGAGCAGTTCTTC. This sequence encodes CASSEGLAEYNEQFF. Looking up the rest from reference TRBV7-9 and TRBJ2-1 gives the full variable domain: DTGVSQNPRHKITKRGQNVTFRCDPISEHNRLYWYRQTLGQGPEFLTYFQNEAQLEKSRLLSDRFSAERPKGSFSTLEIQRTEQGDSAMYLCASSEGLAEYNEQFFGPGTRLTVL.

V is TRBV18 and J is TRBJ2-4; D unresolved. The V gene's germline CDR1 is KGHSH and CDR2 LQKENI. Trimming stripped 1 base from V and 4 bases from J, with 8 bases between. This CDR3 region has 14 residues. DNA for the CDR3: TGTGCCAGCTCACCACAAGAGGTAAAAAACATTCAGTACTTC. It is translated as CASSPQEVKNIQYF.

The V call is TRBV5-1, the J call TRBJ2-2; a possible D gene is TRBD1 (7 bases). The V end lost 4 bases, the J end lost 6 bases, and 13 bases lay between the germline ends. Germline CDR1 SGHRS, CDR2 YFSETQ. The CDR3 consists of 14 residues. CDR3 sequence: CASSTQGEAGELFF. In nucleotides, the CDR3 is TGCGCCAGCAGCACTCAGGGGGAGGCCGGGGAGCTGTTTTTT.

CDR3 region: CASSPRRGPPIPTGELFF. CDR3 DNA sequence: TGTGCCAGCAGCCCTAGAAGGGGGCCTCCCATTCCTACCGGGGAGCTGTTTTTT. The chain joins TRBV9 to TRBJ2-2; TRBD1 matches 7 bases. V dropped 4 bases and J dropped 5; count of bases not matched to a gene: 17. This CDR3 has 18 amino acids. Germline CDR1 SGDLS, CDR2 YYNGEE.

This chain joins TRBV24-1 and TRBJ2-2, with 12 bases matching TRBD2. The junction had 10 bases not matched to a gene; V was cut back by 3 bases and J by 6 bases. The germline gives CDR1 KGHDR, CDR2 SFDVKD. The CDR3 has 18 amino acids. The chain's CDR3 is CATSDPRTSGTVAGELFF. CDR3 nucleotide sequence: TGTGCCACCAGTGATCCCCGGACTAGCGGGACGGTTGCCGGGGAGCTGTTTTTT.

The chain joins TRBV5-4 to TRBJ1-2; D is possibly TRBD1 (5 bases). Trimming removed 0 bases from V and 2 bases from J, with 11 bases in between. This CDR3 is built from 15 residues. CDR1 is SGHNT and CDR2 is YYREEE in the germline V gene (reference sequence). CDR3 loop: CASSLGGTTNYGYTF. Here the CDR3 DNA reads TGTGCCAGCAGCTTGGGGGGCACAACCAACTATGGCTACACCTTC.

J is TRBJ2-1 and V is TRBV5-5; D gene uncertain. Between the trimmed V and J ends, which lost 5 bases and 3 bases, there was a span of 12 bases. Germline CDR1 reads SGHKS; CDR2 reads YYEKEE (reference sequence). The CDR3 length is 14 residues. CDR3 in amino acids: CASSQRGYYNEQFF. The CDR3 nucleotides are TGTGCCAGCAGTCAACGAGGCTACTACAATGAGCAGTTCTTC.

This clone appeared a single time. The rearrangement uses TRBV11-1 and TRBJ2-3; D perhaps matches TRBD2 (5 bases). This CDR3 spans 17 amino acids. V lost 0 bases and J lost 5, with 18 bases in between. Germline V gene sequence: CDR1 SGHAT, CDR2 FQDESV (reference sequence). The CDR3 region has the DNA TGTGCCAGCAGCTTAGCGACCGCTAGCAAATGGGGAGATACGCAGTATTTT. Amino acids: CASSLATASKWGDTQYF.

Here the CDR3 reads CASNRASGRFDTQYF. The CDR3, as DNA: TGTGCCAGCAACCGTGCTAGCGGGAGGTTTGATACGCAGTATTTT. This chain links TRBV6-5 with TRBJ2-3; 11 bases match TRBD2. The V segment lost 7 bases and the J segment 6 bases; nucleotides outside the gene matches: 9. Germline CDR1 and CDR2: MNHEY and SVGAGI. The CDR3 runs 15 residues.

The V call is TRBV19, the J call TRBJ2-4; the match to TRBD2 covers 9 bases. The CDR3 runs 17 residues. V shed 6 bases, J shed 1 base, and the junction held 10 bases outside the gene matches. From germline, CDR1 is LNHDA and CDR2 SQIVND (reference sequence). This CDR3 reads CASRGGRALGAKNIQYF. DNA for the CDR3: TGTGCCAGTAGGGGCGGGAGGGCTCTCGGGGCCAAAAACATTCAGTACTTC. The full variable domain, its missing parts supplied by reference TRBV19 and TRBJ2-4, is DGGITQSPKYLFRKEGQNVTLSCEQNLNHDAMYWYRQDPGQGLRLIYYSQIVNDFQKGDIAEGYSVSREKKESFPLTVTSAQKNPTAFYLCASRGGRALGAKNIQYFGAGTRLSVL.

The CDR3 DNA reads TGTGCCATCAGTGAGTCGGAGACTTTTCGTGATACGCAGTATTTT. Translating gives CAISESETFRDTQYF. The chain couples TRBV10-3 to TRBJ2-3; the D is unclear. The V gene lost 0 bases and the J gene lost 6 bases, with 13 bases spanning the gap. This CDR3 comprises 15 residues. The germline gives CDR1 ENHRY, CDR2 SYGVKD.

The chain is built from TRBV7-9 and TRBJ2-4, with TRBD2 matching 16 bases. V dropped 5 bases and J dropped 0; count of bases not matched to a gene: 7. The CDR3 is made up of 19 amino acids. The V gene's germline CDR1 is SEHNR and CDR2 FQNEAQ (reference sequence). The CDR3: CASSAWGLAGGIAKNIQYF. DNA of the CDR3: TGTGCCAGCAGCGCCTGGGGACTAGCGGGAGGGATAGCCAAAAACATTCAGTACTTC.

The V and J genes are TRBV19 and TRBJ2-2, with 10 bases matching TRBD2. V lost 5 bases to trimming and J lost 5 bases; unmatched junction nucleotides: 11. The CDR3 spans 17 residues. Germline CDR1 LNHDA, CDR2 SQIVND (reference sequence). CDR3 protein: CASSLSGRARGTGELFF. The CDR3 coding sequence is TGTGCCAGTAGTTTAAGCGGGAGGGCCCGTGGAACCGGGGAGCTGTTTTTT.

The V and J genes are TRBV10-3 and TRBJ1-2; 9 nucleotides match TRBD1. J lost 5 bases, V lost 2 bases, and 12 bases had no gene match. CDR1 ENHRY and CDR2 SYGVKD come from the germline V gene. The CDR3 is 17 amino acids. The CDR3 sequence is CAISERTGALMVYGYTF. DNA of the CDR3: TGTGCCATCAGTGAGAGGACAGGGGCCCTTATGGTGTATGGCTACACCTTC.

The CDR3 nucleotides read TGCGCCAGCAGTCTGGACAGGGGTAATGAGCAGTTCTTC. This sequence encodes CASSLDRGNEQFF. The chain employs TRBV4-3 and TRBJ2-1; 9 nucleotides agree with TRBD1. V lost 6 bases, J lost 7 bases, and 4 bases stayed unmatched. CDR3 size: 13 residues. The germline V gene has CDR1 LGHNA and CDR2 YSLEER.

As DNA, the CDR3 is TGTGCCAGCAGTCCCCCCCCCATTAGCAATCAGCCCCAGCATTTT. Residues: CASSPPPISNQPQHF. The chain employs TRBV28 and TRBJ1-5; D uncertain. Germline V CDR1 and CDR2: MDHEN, SYDVKM. V gave up 5 bases and J gave up 0 bases, with 11 bases separating them. This CDR3 region has 15 residues.

The chain carries TRBV6-6 and TRBJ2-1, with TRBD2 matching over 13 bases. The CDR3 runs to 16 residues. Germline loops: CDR1 MNHNY, CDR2 SVGAGI (reference sequence). Trimming at V came to 6 bases and at J to 4 bases, leaving 6 bases not matched to a gene. The CDR3 nucleotides are TGTGCCAGCAGCCTGCAGGGACTAGCGGGGTACAATGAGCAGTTCTTC. It specifies CASSLQGLAGYNEQFF.